This T cell receptor beta chain emerged from a study of cytomegalovirus exposure and HLA in healthy donors. Findings of the study overall: High sensitivity and specificity were reportedly achieved when the classifier diagnosed cytomegalovirus status.

Worth noting for this clone: Its target is not known.

The PCR had 60 Vbeta and 13 Jbeta primers. Profiled with immunoSEQ multiplex PCR; TCRdb holds only in-frame clones, not every one. The sample includes about 140,000 clones, just under 85% of them seen just once. Germline loops: CDR1 MGHRA, CDR2 YSYEKL. V lost 0 bases and J lost 0, with 6 bases in between. The CDR3 has 15 residues. The receptor comes from a woman between 40 and 50 years old in good health and CMV-seronegative. The sequencing input was PBMCs. The chain joins TRBV4-1 to TRBJ1-3; D is ambiguous. Written as DNA, the CDR3 is TGCGCCAGCAGCCAAGAGAGTTACTCTGGAAACACCATATATTTT. This codes for CASSQESYSGNTIYF.